These 20 T cell receptor beta chains were all obtained from the same sample, sequenced in a study of cytomegalovirus exposure and HLA in healthy donors. Profiled with immunoSEQ multiplex PCR; TCRdb holds only in-frame clones, not every one. This table has 260,000 or so clones, 70% to 90% appearing once. Sample: PBMCs. The receptors come from a woman in her late teens or twenties in good health and CMV-seronegative.

This chain links TRBV5-4 with TRBJ2-7, with TRBD2 matching over 8 bases. Germline CDR1 and CDR2: SGHNT and YYREEE (reference sequence). The CDR3 runs to 16 residues. V dropped 4 bases and J dropped 2; count of bases not matched to a gene: 11. The CDR3 here is CASSPWSGSVTYEQYF. CDR3 DNA: TGTGCCAGCAGCCCTTGGAGCGGGAGCGTAACCTACGAGCAGTACTTC.

The V and J genes are TRBV28 and TRBJ2-3, with 8 bases fitting TRBD1. The germline V gene encodes CDR1 MDHEN and CDR2 SYDVKM. The J segment lost 11 bases and the V segment lost 8 bases, leaving 3 bases of the junction unmatched. This CDR3 has 10 amino acids. The DNA of the CDR3 is TGTGCCAGCCGACAGGGGCAGCAGTATTTT. Its translation: CASRQGQQYF.

The gene calls are TRBV5-6 and TRBJ2-7; TRBD2 agrees at 7 bases. This CDR3 has 16 residues. The ends lost 4 bases at V and 0 bases at J; junction bases unmatched: 10. Germline V lookup: CDR1 SGHDT, CDR2 YYEEEE. The CDR3 bases are TGTGCCAGCAGCCCCGGGGGAGGGAGGGGCTCCTACGAGCAGTACTTC. The encoded protein is CASSPGGGRGSYEQYF.

The chain combines TRBV9 with TRBJ2-7; tentatively, D is TRBD2 (5 bases). The length of the CDR3 is 15 residues. Looked up from germline, CDR1 is SGDLS and CDR2 is YYNGEE. Trimming left V 4 bases short and J 0 bases short, with 14 bases between. The CDR3 is CASSPRLGSSYEQYF. CDR3 nucleotides: TGTGCCAGCAGCCCTCGACTTGGGAGCTCCTACGAGCAGTACTTC.

The genes are TRBV27 and TRBJ1-2; D unclear. Germline values: CDR1 MNHEY, CDR2 SMNVEV (reference sequence). The CDR3 has 13 residues. Trimming removed 10 bases from V and 8 bases from J, with 20 bases in between. DNA of the CDR3: TGTGCCAACCCCCTCCGGGGTATAGACGGCTACACCTTC. Translating it yields CANPLRGIDGYTF.

This clone has just one count. V usage is TRBV18 and J usage is TRBJ2-4; 8 positions agree with TRBD2. The J segment lost 11 bases and the V segment lost 6 bases, leaving 9 bases of the junction unmatched. CDR3 length: 13 amino acids. Germline CDR1 reads KGHSH; CDR2 reads LQKENI. The CDR3 DNA follows: TGTGCCAGCTCGGAGGGACTAGGGCGCGTTCAGTACTTC. The encoded protein is CASSEGLGRVQYF. Full variable domain (outside the CDR3, taken from reference TRBV18 and TRBJ2-4): NAGVMQNPRHLVRRRGQEARLRCSPMKGHSHVYWYRQLPEEGLKFMVYLQKENIIDESGMPKERFSAEFPKEGPSILRIQQVVRGDSAAYFCASSEGLGRVQYFGAGTRLSVL.

This clone was observed a few times. V usage is TRBV6-6 and J usage is TRBJ1-5, with TRBD1 as a possible D gene (5 bases). The CDR3 spans 12 residues. Deletions cut 8 bases from V and 3 bases from J, with 8 bases between. Germline V gene sequence: CDR1 MNHNY, CDR2 SVGAGI (reference sequence). The CDR3 bases are TGTGCCAGCCGGGGGGACAATCAGCCCCAGCATTTT. It encodes CASRGDNQPQHF.

This clone was seen more than once but under ten times. The chain employs TRBV19 and TRBJ1-1; 9 positions match TRBD1. The CDR3 covers 14 residues. V shed 6 bases and J 11 bases; nucleotides not matched to a gene: 13. The V gene's germline CDR1 is LNHDA and CDR2 SQIVND (reference sequence). CDR3 amino acids: CASSTGTGRGSAFF. The CDR3 DNA follows: TGTGCCAGTAGCACCGGGACAGGGAGAGGGTCGGCTTTCTTT.

The chain is built from TRBV5-5 and TRBJ1-1; 7 bases fit TRBD1. Trimming took 4 bases from V and 0 from J; bases not matched to a gene: 3. Per the germline V gene, CDR1 is SGHKS and CDR2 is YYEKEE (reference sequence). The length of the CDR3 is 14 residues. The CDR3 here is CASSLTGVNTEAFF. The CDR3 coding sequence is TGTGCCAGCAGCCTTACAGGGGTGAACACTGAAGCTTTCTTT. The variable domain in full, completed from reference TRBV5-5 and TRBJ1-1, reads DAGVTQSPTHLIKTRGQQVTLRCSPISGHKSVSWYQQVLGQGPQFIFQYYEKEERGRGNFPDRFSARQFPNYSSELNVNALLLGDSALYLCASSLTGVNTEAFFGQGTRLTVV.

The chain has TRBV2 and TRBJ1-1; D gene unclear. Germline V CDR1 and CDR2: SNHLY, FYNNEI. Trimming pared 11 bases from V and 0 bases from J, leaving 19 bases between. This CDR3 spans 15 amino acids. The CDR3 spells CAGSKQITMNTEAFF. CDR3 in DNA: TGTGCCGGATCAAAACAGATTACAATGAACACTGAAGCTTTCTTT. Supplemented by reference TRBV2 and TRBJ1-1, the full variable domain reads EPEVTQTPSHQVTQMGQEVILRCVPISNHLYFYWYRQILGQKVEFLVSFYNNEISEKSEIFDDQFSVERPDGSNFTLKIRSTKLEDSAMYFCAGSKQITMNTEAFFGQGTRLTVV.

This sequence joins TRBV4-3 and TRBJ2-3; a possible D gene is TRBD2 (6 bases). The CDR3 is 16 amino acids. V was clipped by 0 bases and J by 3 bases, with 13 bases between them. Germline CDR1 LGHNA, CDR2 YSLEER. The CDR3 DNA reads as TGCGCCAGCAGCCAAGACGGCAGGGCGGGAACAGATACGCAGTATTTT. This codes for CASSQDGRAGTDTQYF.

The chain joins TRBV4-1 to TRBJ1-5; TRBD1 agrees at 7 bases. Germline assignment: CDR1 MGHRA and CDR2 YSYEKL. CDR3 length: 15 residues. With V trimmed by 0 bases and J by 8 bases, 7 bases remained unmatched. Here the CDR3 reads CASSQDIRGWEPQHF. CDR3 nucleotides: TGCGCCAGCAGCCAAGATATCAGGGGGTGGGAGCCCCAGCATTTT.

The chain recombines TRBV9 with TRBJ2-2, with 7 bases matching TRBD2. Germline CDR1 reads SGDLS; CDR2 reads YYNGEE. The CDR3 sequence is 16 residues long. The trim removed 2 bases at V and 4 bases at J, leaving 8 bases unmatched. The CDR3 nucleotides are TGTGCCAGCAGCGTGGGGGAGGGCCTCTCCACCGGGGAGCTGTTTTTT. Amino acid sequence: CASSVGEGLSTGELFF.

This chain connects TRBV7-9 to TRBJ1-1; 8 bases are a match to TRBD1. From germline, CDR1 is SEHNR and CDR2 FQNEAQ (reference sequence). CDR3 size: 15 residues. The trim removed 6 bases at V and 1 base at J, leaving 7 bases unmatched. The CDR3 loop is CASRLTGTGNTEAFF. In DNA form, the CDR3 reads TGTGCCAGCAGACTTACCGGGACAGGGAACACTGAAGCTTTCTTT.

The gene calls are TRBV2 and TRBJ1-5, with TRBD1 identical over 9 bases. Germline assignment: CDR1 SNHLY and CDR2 FYNNEI. Trimming at V came to 6 bases and at J to 1 base, leaving 7 bases not matched to a gene. The CDR3 extends over 16 amino acids. CDR3 nucleotide sequence: TGTGCCAGCAGACCGGGACAGGGTGGGAGCAATCAGCCCCAGCATTTT. Translation: CASRPGQGGSNQPQHF.

The genes are TRBV28 and TRBJ2-7; no definite D call. Per the germline V gene, CDR1 is MDHEN and CDR2 is SYDVKM. The CDR3 covers 12 residues. With 3 bases removed from V and 6 bases from J, the gap between germline ends came to 9 bases. Written as DNA, the CDR3 is TGTGCCAGCAGTTTCGACTCCGTCGAGCAGTACTTC. Translating it yields CASSFDSVEQYF.

The V gene is TRBV7-9, the J gene TRBJ2-7; 10 nucleotides align to TRBD2. The V gene's germline CDR1 is SEHNR and CDR2 FQNEAQ (reference sequence). The ends lost 5 bases at V and 4 bases at J; junction bases unmatched: 8. The CDR3 spans 15 residues. The CDR3 is CASSHRTSGDYEQYF. Here the CDR3 DNA reads TGTGCCAGCAGCCACCGAACTAGCGGGGATTACGAGCAGTACTTC.

The gene calls are TRBV28 and TRBJ2-1, with 10 bases aligning to TRBD2. V lost 5 bases and J lost 8; bases outside the gene matches: 9. The CDR3 extends over 15 amino acids. Germline values: CDR1 MDHEN, CDR2 SYDVKM. The CDR3 spells CASSTLGLAGDEQFF. The CDR3 DNA reads as TGTGCCAGCAGTACCTTAGGGCTAGCGGGGGATGAGCAGTTCTTC. The complete variable domain, with remaining parts taken from reference TRBV28 and TRBJ2-1, reads DVKVTQSSRYLVKRTGEKVFLECVQDMDHENMFWYRQDPGLGLRLIYFSYDVKMKEKGDIPEGYSVSREKKERFSLILESASTNQTSMYLCASSTLGLAGDEQFFGPGTRLTVL.

The V and J genes are TRBV7-6 and TRBJ2-1, with D possibly TRBD2 on 5 matching bases. The germline V and J ends were trimmed by 2 bases and 10 bases, with 12 bases remaining between them. The germline V gene has CDR1 SGHVS and CDR2 FNYEAQ. The CDR3 has 13 residues. The CDR3: CASSLSTRWEQFF. Written as DNA, the CDR3 is TGTGCCAGCAGCTTATCTACTAGATGGGAGCAGTTCTTC.

The chain is built from TRBV7-8 and TRBJ1-1; TRBD1 aligns across 9 bases. The CDR3 has 16 residues. Germline CDR1 is SGHVS and CDR2 is FQNEAQ. V lost 3 bases and J lost 0; bases outside the gene matches: 5. CDR3 DNA: TGTGCCAGCAGCTTGTGGGACAGGGCCCTGAACACTGAAGCTTTCTTT. It codes for CASSLWDRALNTEAFF. The variable domain in full, with the rest retrieved from reference TRBV7-8 and TRBJ1-1, is GAGVSQSPRYKVAKRGQDVALRCDPISGHVSLFWYQQALGQGPEFLTYFQNEAQLDKSGLPSDRFFAERPEGSVSTLKIQRTQQEDSAVYLCASSLWDRALNTEAFFGQGTRLTVV.